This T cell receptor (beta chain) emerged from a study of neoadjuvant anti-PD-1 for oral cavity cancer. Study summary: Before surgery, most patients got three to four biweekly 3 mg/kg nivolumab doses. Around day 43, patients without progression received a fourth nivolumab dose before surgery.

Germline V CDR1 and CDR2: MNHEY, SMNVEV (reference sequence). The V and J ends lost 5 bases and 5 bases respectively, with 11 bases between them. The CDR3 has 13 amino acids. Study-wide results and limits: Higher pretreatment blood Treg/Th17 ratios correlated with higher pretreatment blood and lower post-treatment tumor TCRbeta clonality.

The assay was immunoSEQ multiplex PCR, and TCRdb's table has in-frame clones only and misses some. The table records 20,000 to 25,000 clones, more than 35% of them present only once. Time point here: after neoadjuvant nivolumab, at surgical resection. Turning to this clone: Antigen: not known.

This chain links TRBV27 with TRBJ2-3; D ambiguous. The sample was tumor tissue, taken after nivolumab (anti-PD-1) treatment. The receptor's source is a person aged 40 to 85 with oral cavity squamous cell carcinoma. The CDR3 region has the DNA TGTGCCAGCAGTGAAGAAGCTGGAGATACGCAGTATTTT. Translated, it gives CASSEEAGDTQYF.